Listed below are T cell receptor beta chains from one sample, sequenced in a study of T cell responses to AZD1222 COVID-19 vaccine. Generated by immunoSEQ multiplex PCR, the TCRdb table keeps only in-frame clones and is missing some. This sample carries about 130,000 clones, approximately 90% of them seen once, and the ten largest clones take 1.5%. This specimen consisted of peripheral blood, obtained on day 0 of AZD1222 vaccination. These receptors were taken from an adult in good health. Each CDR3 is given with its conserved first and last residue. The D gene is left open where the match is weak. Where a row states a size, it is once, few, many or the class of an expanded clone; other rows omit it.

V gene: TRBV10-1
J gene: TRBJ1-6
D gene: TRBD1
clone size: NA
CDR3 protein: CASRHIGSRGNSPLHF
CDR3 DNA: TGCGCCAGCAGGCACATCGGGTCCAGGGGGAATTCACCCCTCCACTTT

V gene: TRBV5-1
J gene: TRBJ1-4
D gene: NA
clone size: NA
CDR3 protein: CASSLVGGTYKGEKLFF
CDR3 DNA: TGCGCCAGCAGCTTGGTGGGGGGTACTTACAAAGGGGAAAAACTGTTTTTT

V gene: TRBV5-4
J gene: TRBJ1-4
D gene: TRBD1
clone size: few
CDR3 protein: CASSWGQGNNEKLFF
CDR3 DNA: TGTGCCAGCAGCTGGGGACAGGGCAATAATGAAAAACTGTTTTTT

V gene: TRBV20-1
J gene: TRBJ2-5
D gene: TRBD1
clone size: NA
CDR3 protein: CSASSGTGGEETQYF
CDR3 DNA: TGCAGTGCTAGTAGTGGGACAGGGGGCGAGGAGACCCAGTACTTC

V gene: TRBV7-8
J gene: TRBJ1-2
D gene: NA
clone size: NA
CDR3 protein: CASSLEGTNYGYTF
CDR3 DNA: TGTGCCAGCAGCTTAGAGGGGACTAACTATGGCTACACCTTC

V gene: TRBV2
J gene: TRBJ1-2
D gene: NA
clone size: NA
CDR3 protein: CASSDQGPLWDYTF
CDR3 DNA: TGTGCCAGCAGTGATCAGGGACCACTATGGGACTACACCTTC

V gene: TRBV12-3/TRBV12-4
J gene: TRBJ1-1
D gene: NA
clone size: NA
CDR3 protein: CASSPYGPAEAFF
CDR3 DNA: TGTGCCAGCAGTCCCTACGGCCCGGCTGAAGCTTTCTTT

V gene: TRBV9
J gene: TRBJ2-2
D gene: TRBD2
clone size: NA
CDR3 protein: CASSVGGAVTGELFF
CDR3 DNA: TGTGCCAGCAGCGTCGGGGGGGCCGTCACCGGGGAGCTGTTTTTT

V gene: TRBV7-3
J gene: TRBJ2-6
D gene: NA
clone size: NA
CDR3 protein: CASSFGYSGANVLTF
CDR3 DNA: TGTGCCAGCAGCTTTGGGTACTCTGGGGCCAACGTCCTGACTTTC

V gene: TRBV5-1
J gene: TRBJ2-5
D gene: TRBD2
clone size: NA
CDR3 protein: CASSLERGTQETQYF
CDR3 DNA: TGCGCCAGCAGCTTGGAGCGGGGGACCCAAGAGACCCAGTACTTC

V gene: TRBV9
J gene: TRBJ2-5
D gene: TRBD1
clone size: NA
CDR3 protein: CASSPADRKETQYF
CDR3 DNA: TGTGCCAGCAGCCCCGCGGACAGGAAAGAGACCCAGTACTTC

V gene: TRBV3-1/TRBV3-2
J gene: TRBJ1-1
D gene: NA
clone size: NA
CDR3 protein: CASSQDRGNTEAFF
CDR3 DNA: TGTGCCAGCAGCCAAGACCGGGGGAACACTGAAGCTTTCTTT

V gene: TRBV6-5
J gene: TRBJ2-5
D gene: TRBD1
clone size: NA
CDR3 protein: CASSLKTRGSETQYF
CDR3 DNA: TGTGCCAGCAGTCTCAAAACCAGGGGGTCGGAGACCCAGTACTTC

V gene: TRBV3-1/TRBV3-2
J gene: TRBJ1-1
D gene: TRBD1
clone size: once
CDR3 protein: CASSPGRGQAFF
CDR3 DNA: TGTGCCAGCAGCCCTGGAAGGGGGCAGGCTTTCTTT

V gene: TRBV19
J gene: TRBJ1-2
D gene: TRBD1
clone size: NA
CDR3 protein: CASSIPGGYYGYTF
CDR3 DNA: TGTGCCAGTAGTATACCAGGGGGCTATTATGGCTACACCTTC

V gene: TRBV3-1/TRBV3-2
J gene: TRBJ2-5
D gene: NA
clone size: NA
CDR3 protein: CASSPGLTQETQYF
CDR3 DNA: TGTGCCAGCAGCCCGGGACTGACCCAAGAGACCCAGTACTTC

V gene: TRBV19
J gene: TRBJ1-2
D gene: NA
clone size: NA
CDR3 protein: CASTPRLSRRKSYGYTF
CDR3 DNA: TGTGCCAGTACGCCCCGTCTTAGTCGACGGAAGAGCTATGGCTACACCTTC

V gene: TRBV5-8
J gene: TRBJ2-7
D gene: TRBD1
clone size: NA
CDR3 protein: CASSLTGDPYEQYF
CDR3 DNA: TGTGCCAGCAGCTTGACAGGGGATCCCTACGAGCAGTACTTC

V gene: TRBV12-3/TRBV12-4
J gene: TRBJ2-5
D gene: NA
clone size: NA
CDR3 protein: CASSFGGGETQYF
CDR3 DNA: TGTGCCAGCAGTTTCGGGGGCGGGGAGACCCAGTACTTC

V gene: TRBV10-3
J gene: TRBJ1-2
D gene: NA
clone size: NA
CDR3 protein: CAISPLFNEGYTF
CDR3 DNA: TGTGCCATCAGCCCTCTTTTCAACGAAGGCTACACCTTC

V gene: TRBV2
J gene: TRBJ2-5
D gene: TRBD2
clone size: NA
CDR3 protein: CASSRDSGRWETQYF
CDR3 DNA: TGTGCCAGCAGCCGAGATAGCGGGCGGTGGGAGACCCAGTACTTC

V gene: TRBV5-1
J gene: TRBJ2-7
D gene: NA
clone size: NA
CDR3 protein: CASRLGGGPYEQYF
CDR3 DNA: TGCGCCAGCAGACTGGGAGGGGGACCCTACGAGCAGTACTTC

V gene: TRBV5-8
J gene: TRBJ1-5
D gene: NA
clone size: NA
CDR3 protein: CASEMGVGGNQPQHF
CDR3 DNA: TGTGCCAGCGAGATGGGGGTAGGGGGCAATCAGCCCCAGCATTTT

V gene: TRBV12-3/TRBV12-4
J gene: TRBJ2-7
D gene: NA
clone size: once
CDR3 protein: CASSSGDSYEQYF
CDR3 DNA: TGTGCCAGCAGTTCGGGGGATTCCTACGAGCAGTACTTC

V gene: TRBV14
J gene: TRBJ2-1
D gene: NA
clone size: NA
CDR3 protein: CASSQSSNEQFF
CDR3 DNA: TGTGCCAGCAGCCAGAGCAGTAATGAGCAGTTCTTC

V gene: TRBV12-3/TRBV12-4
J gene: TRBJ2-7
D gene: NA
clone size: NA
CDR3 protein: CASSISYEQYF
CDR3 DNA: TGTGCCAGCAGTATCTCCTACGAGCAGTACTTC

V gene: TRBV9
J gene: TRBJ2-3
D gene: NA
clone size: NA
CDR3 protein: CASSVSVGSTDTQYF
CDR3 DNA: TGTGCCAGCAGCGTATCGGTGGGAAGCACAGATACGCAGTATTTT

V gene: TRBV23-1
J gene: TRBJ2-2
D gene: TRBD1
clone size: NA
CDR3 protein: CASSQSQGAGELFF
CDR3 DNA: TGCGCCAGCAGTCAATCGCAGGGGGCCGGGGAGCTGTTTTTT

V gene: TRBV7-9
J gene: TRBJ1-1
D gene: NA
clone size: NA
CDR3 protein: CASSQGQIAFF
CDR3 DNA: TGTGCCAGCAGCCAAGGACAGATAGCTTTCTTT

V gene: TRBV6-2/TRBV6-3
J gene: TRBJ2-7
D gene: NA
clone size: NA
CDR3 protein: CASSSSGTQRIIYEQYF
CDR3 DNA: TGTGCCAGCAGTTCATCCGGGACCCAAAGGATCATCTACGAGCAGTACTTC

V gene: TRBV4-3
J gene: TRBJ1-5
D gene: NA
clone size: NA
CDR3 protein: CASSQDAILSTSQPQHF
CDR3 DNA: TGCGCCAGCAGCCAAGATGCTATACTAAGTACAAGTCAGCCCCAGCATTTT

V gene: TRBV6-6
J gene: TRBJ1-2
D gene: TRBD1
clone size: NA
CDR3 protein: CASSGGQGANYGYTF
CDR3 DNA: TGTGCCAGCAGTGGGGGACAGGGCGCTAACTATGGCTACACCTTC

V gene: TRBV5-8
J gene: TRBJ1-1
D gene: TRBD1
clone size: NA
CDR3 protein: CASRDRGGTEAFF
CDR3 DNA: TGTGCCAGCAGGGACAGGGGAGGTACTGAAGCTTTCTTT

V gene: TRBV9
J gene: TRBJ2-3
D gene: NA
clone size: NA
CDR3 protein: CASSVGEPDTQYF
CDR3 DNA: TGTGCCAGCAGCGTAGGGGAGCCAGATACGCAGTATTTT

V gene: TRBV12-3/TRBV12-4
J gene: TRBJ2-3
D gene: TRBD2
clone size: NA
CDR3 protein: CASRRSGASQYF
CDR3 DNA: TGTGCCAGCAGACGTAGCGGGGCATCGCAGTATTTT